What follows are 2 T cell receptor beta chains derived from one specimen sequenced in a study of blood T cell repertoires in COVID-19. Libraries were prepared by immunoSEQ multiplex PCR; TCRdb keeps only in-frame clonotypes and omits some of them. In the table there are approximately 300,000 clones, around 90% of which are singletons. Sequenced input: peripheral blood. These receptor sequences come from a woman in her forties or fifties who had recovered from COVID-19.

The rearrangement joins TRBV10-3 to TRBJ2-7; D ambiguous. This CDR3 is 12 amino acids long. The germline V and J ends were trimmed by 3 bases and 3 bases, with 6 bases remaining between them. The germline V gene encodes CDR1 ENHRY and CDR2 SYGVKD. Here the CDR3 reads CAISEFSYEQYF. As DNA, the CDR3 is TGTGCCATCAGTGAATTCAGCTACGAGCAGTACTTC.

The chain links TRBV9 to TRBJ1-1; 8 bases fit TRBD1. Looked up from germline, CDR1 is SGDLS and CDR2 is YYNGEE. The trim removed 4 bases at V and 1 base at J, leaving 3 bases unmatched. This CDR3 contains 14 residues. CDR3 bases: TGTGCCAGCAGCCCGGGACAGGAGAACACTGAAGCTTTCTTT. Translating it yields CASSPGQENTEAFF.